What follows are 17 T cell receptor beta chains derived from one specimen sequenced in a study of T cell responses to AZD1222 COVID-19 vaccine. Clones were sequenced by immunoSEQ multiplex PCR, and TCRdb holds only the in-frame ones, with some missing. Of roughly 180,000 clones listed, 90% to 95% are singletons. The sequences come from peripheral blood, collected 28 days after the second AZD1222 dose. These receptor sequences come from an adult who received the AZD1222 COVID-19 vaccine.

V usage is TRBV6-1 and J usage is TRBJ1-2, with D possibly TRBD1 on 5 matching bases. V was pared by 9 bases and J by 0 bases, with 11 bases between. This CDR3 is 13 amino acids long. The V gene's germline CDR1 is MNHNS and CDR2 SASEGT. The CDR3 DNA sequence: TGTGCCAGTGATGGGGGTACTAACTATGGCTACACCTTC. Translated: CASDGGTNYGYTF.

The chain uses TRBV19 and TRBJ2-6; D is ambiguous. Looked up from germline, CDR1 is LNHDA and CDR2 is SQIVND (reference sequence). V was trimmed by 5 bases and J by 2 bases, leaving 7 bases between them. This CDR3 is built from 14 residues. The CDR3 coding sequence is TGTGCCAGTAGTTCCAAAGCTGGGGCCAACGTCCTGACTTTC. The encoded protein is CASSSKAGANVLTF.

The chain combines TRBV7-2 with TRBJ2-2; tentatively, D is TRBD2 (5 bases). V lost 1 base, J lost 5 bases, and 11 bases lay in between. The CDR3 is made up of 15 amino acids. Germline V CDR1 and CDR2: SGHTA, FQGNSA. Here the CDR3 reads CASSLVVRGTGELFF. The DNA for the CDR3 is TGTGCCAGCAGCTTAGTCGTCCGCGGGACCGGGGAGCTGTTTTTT.

A word on this clone: Other DNA sequences in the sample encode the same CDR3. The V gene is TRBV18, the J gene TRBJ1-5; D gene unclear. Trimming took off 6 bases at V and 0 bases at J, with 12 bases between the two ends. Looked up from germline, CDR1 is KGHSH and CDR2 is LQKENI. This CDR3 has 15 residues. The chain's CDR3 is CASSLGQDSNQPQHF. The CDR3 region has the DNA TGTGCCAGCTCTTTAGGGCAGGATAGCAATCAGCCCCAGCATTTT.

The J gene is TRBJ2-1, the V gene TRBV2; D unresolved. The CDR3 length is 15 residues. Germline-derived CDR1 and CDR2 are SNHLY and FYNNEI. Trimming left V 4 bases short and J 8 bases short, with 18 bases between. The CDR3, as DNA: TGTGCCAGCAGTGTTCGGCAGTTGGGTTCCGATGAGCAGTTCTTC. Protein: CASSVRQLGSDEQFF.

V and J are TRBV6-6 and TRBJ1-5; D is undetermined. Per germline, CDR1 MNHNY and CDR2 SVGAGI (reference sequence). Trimming removed 2 bases at V and 3 bases at J, with 8 bases between. The length of the CDR3 is 14 residues. CDR3 protein: CASSYTGFNQPQHF. DNA of the CDR3: TGTGCCAGCAGTTACACGGGCTTCAATCAGCCCCAGCATTTT.

The rearrangement uses TRBV5-1 and TRBJ2-2, with 9 bases identical to TRBD2. Germline assignment: CDR1 SGHRS and CDR2 YFSETQ. Trimming removed 1 base from V and 6 bases from J; junction bases left unmatched: 1. The CDR3 length is 14 residues. This chain's CDR3 is CASSLTSGSGELFF. The CDR3 DNA reads as TGCGCCAGCAGCTTGACTAGCGGGTCCGGGGAGCTGTTTTTT.

The chain uses TRBV18 and TRBJ1-2; the D gene is possibly TRBD1 (6 bases). Per germline, CDR1 KGHSH and CDR2 LQKENI. V was pared by 2 bases and J by 2 bases, with 9 bases between. The CDR3 covers 14 residues. CDR3 in DNA: TGTGCCAGCTCACCAAAGGGGGGCAACTATGGCTACACCTTC. As protein: CASSPKGGNYGYTF.

The chain is built from TRBV10-3 and TRBJ2-7; TRBD1 or TRBD2 may be the D gene (7 bases each). This CDR3 contains 15 residues. V was pared by 4 bases and J by 4 bases, with 17 bases between. Germline CDR1 reads ENHRY; CDR2 reads SYGVKD. CDR3 sequence: CAISAGPGGVYEQYF. The CDR3 region has the DNA TGTGCCATCAGTGCGGGGCCAGGGGGGGTTTACGAGCAGTACTTC.

This chain connects TRBV19 to TRBJ2-7, with 9 bases matching TRBD1. This CDR3 contains 16 residues. Per germline, CDR1 LNHDA and CDR2 SQIVND (reference sequence). Losses at the gene ends were 5 bases for V and 1 base for J; bases not matched to a gene: 9. CDR3 in DNA: TGTGCCAGTAGTCCCTCGGGACAGGGAGGTTCCTACGAGCAGTACTTC. Encoded protein: CASSPSGQGGSYEQYF. Full variable domain (remainder filled in from reference TRBV19 and TRBJ2-7): DGGITQSPKYLFRKEGQNVTLSCEQNLNHDAMYWYRQDPGQGLRLIYYSQIVNDFQKGDIAEGYSVSREKKESFPLTVTSAQKNPTAFYLCASSPSGQGGSYEQYFGPGTRLTVT.

This clone appeared a single time. The chain combines TRBV5-1 with TRBJ1-2; D gene ambiguous. Germline V gene sequence: CDR1 SGHRS, CDR2 YFSETQ. Trimming pared 2 bases from V and 2 bases from J, leaving 13 bases between. The length of the CDR3 is 15 residues. The CDR3 bases are TGCGCCAGCAGCTTCGCAGCAGGCGTCAACTATGGCTACACCTTC. Protein: CASSFAAGVNYGYTF.

The chain recombines TRBV7-8 with TRBJ2-7; D gene uncertain. This CDR3 contains 13 residues. Between the trimmed V and J ends, which lost 1 base and 2 bases, there was a span of 6 bases. Per germline, CDR1 SGHVS and CDR2 FQNEAQ. CDR3 in DNA: TGTGCCAGCAGCTTAGATAGGGCCTACGAGCAGTACTTC. This encodes CASSLDRAYEQYF.

The chain employs TRBV5-1 and TRBJ2-2; D call uncertain. This CDR3 spans 14 amino acids. Trimming pared 6 bases from V and 0 bases from J, leaving 9 bases between. Germline-derived CDR1 and CDR2 are SGHRS and YFSETQ. The chain's CDR3 is CASTGDPNTGELFF. As DNA, the CDR3 is TGCGCCAGCACAGGCGACCCGAACACCGGGGAGCTGTTTTTT. The whole variable domain, filled in from reference TRBV5-1 and TRBJ2-2, reads KAGVTQTPRYLIKTRGQQVTLSCSPISGHRSVSWYQQTPGQGLQFLFEYFSETQRNKGNFPGRFSGRQFSNSRSEMNVSTLELGDSALYLCASTGDPNTGELFFGEGSRLTVL.

This clone was seen once. The chain couples TRBV6-5 to TRBJ2-2; D is possibly TRBD1 (8 bases). The germline V gene encodes CDR1 MNHEY and CDR2 SVGAGI. V lost 5 bases, J lost 6 bases, and 16 bases lay in between. The CDR3 spans 15 residues. CDR3 nucleotide sequence: TGTGCCAGCAGTCTACAGGGGGGGGATCCCGGGGAGCTGTTTTTT. Protein sequence: CASSLQGGDPGELFF.

The chain is built from TRBV2 and TRBJ1-5; 7 nucleotides match TRBD1. Trimming at V came to 6 bases and at J to 3 bases, leaving 11 bases not matched to a gene. Germline values: CDR1 SNHLY, CDR2 FYNNEI. This CDR3 is 16 amino acids long. In DNA form, the CDR3 reads TGTGCCAGCAGCCCAGAGACAGGGCCCACCAATCAGCCCCAGCATTTT. The encoded protein is CASSPETGPTNQPQHF.

The chain recombines TRBV13 with TRBJ1-4; 8 bases line up with TRBD1. Germline V gene data show CDR1 as PRHDT and CDR2 as FYEKMQ (reference sequence). Unmatched junction bases numbered 2, after V lost 0 bases and J lost 8 bases. The CDR3 has 14 amino acids. This chain's CDR3 is CASSLGRGLEKLFF. CDR3 in DNA: TGTGCCAGCAGCTTAGGCAGGGGGCTCGAAAAACTGTTTTTT.

J is TRBJ1-2 and V is TRBV18; perhaps TRBD1 as D (5 bases). Per germline, CDR1 KGHSH and CDR2 LQKENI. Trimming took off 3 bases at V and 4 bases at J, with 15 bases between the two ends. The CDR3 contains 15 residues. The CDR3: CASSPRDSISYGYTF. The DNA for the CDR3 is TGTGCCAGCTCACCTAGAGACAGCATCTCCTATGGCTACACCTTC.